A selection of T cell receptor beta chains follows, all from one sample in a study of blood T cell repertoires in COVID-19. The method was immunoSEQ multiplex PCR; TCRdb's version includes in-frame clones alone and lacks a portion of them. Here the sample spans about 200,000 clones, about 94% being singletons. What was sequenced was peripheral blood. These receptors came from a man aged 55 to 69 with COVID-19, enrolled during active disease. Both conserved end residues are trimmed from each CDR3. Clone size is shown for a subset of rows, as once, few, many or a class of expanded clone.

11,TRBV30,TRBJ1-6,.,AWSPRGNSPLH
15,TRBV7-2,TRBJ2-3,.,ASSLVSPSASTDTQY
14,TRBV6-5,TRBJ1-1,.,ASSYSRADLNTEAF
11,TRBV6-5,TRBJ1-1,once,ASTSGPLGRAF
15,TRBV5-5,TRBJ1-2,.,ASSLGSLLGAPDGYT
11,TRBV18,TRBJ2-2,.,ASARGDTGELF
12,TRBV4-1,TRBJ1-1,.,ASRLTGEGGEAF
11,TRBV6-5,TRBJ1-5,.,ASRGQDGQPQH
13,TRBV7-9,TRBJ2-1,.,ASSLAGGRTNEQF
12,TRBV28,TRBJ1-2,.,ASSPPGLDYGYT
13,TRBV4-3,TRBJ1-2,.,ASSQDVTVNYGYT